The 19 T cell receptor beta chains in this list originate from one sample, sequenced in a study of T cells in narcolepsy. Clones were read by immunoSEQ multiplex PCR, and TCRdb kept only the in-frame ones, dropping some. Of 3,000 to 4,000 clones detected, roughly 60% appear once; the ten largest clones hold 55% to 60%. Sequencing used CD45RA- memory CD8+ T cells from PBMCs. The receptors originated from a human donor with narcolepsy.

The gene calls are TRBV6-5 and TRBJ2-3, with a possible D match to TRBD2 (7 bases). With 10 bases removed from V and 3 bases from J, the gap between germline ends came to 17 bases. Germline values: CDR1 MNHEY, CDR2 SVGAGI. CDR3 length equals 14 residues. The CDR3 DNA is TGTGCCACCTCGTTGGGGGGGCGGACAGATACGCAGTATTTT. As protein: CATSLGGRTDTQYF.

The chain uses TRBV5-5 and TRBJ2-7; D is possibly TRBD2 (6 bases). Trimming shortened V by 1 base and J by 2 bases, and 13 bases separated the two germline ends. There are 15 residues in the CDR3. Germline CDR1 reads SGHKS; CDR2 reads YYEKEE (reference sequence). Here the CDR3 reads CASSLFPSGAYEQYF. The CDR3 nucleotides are TGTGCCAGCAGCTTGTTCCCTTCGGGGGCCTACGAGCAGTACTTC. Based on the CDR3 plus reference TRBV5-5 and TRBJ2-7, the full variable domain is DAGVTQSPTHLIKTRGQQVTLRCSPISGHKSVSWYQQVLGQGPQFIFQYYEKEERGRGNFPDRFSARQFPNYSSELNVNALLLGDSALYLCASSLFPSGAYEQYFGPGTRLTVT.

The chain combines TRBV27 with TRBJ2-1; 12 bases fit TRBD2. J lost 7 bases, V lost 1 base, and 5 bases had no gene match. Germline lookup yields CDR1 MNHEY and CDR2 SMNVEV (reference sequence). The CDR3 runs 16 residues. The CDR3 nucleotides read TGTGCCAGCAGTTTATTGCCTAGCGGGGGGGGGAATGAGCAGTTCTTC. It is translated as CASSLLPSGGGNEQFF.

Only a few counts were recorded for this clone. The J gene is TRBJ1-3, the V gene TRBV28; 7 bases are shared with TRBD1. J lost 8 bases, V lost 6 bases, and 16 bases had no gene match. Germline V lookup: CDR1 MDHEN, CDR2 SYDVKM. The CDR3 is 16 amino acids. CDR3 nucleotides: TGTGCCAGCAGCCCAAGCGGGACAGCCTTTCTGGACACCATATATTTT. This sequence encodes CASSPSGTAFLDTIYF.

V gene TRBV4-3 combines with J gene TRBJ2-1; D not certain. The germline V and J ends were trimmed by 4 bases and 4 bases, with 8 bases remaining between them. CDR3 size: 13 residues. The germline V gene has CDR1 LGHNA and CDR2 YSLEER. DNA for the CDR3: TGCGCCAGCAGCCCACAAGAATACAATGAGCAGTTCTTC. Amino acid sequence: CASSPQEYNEQFF.

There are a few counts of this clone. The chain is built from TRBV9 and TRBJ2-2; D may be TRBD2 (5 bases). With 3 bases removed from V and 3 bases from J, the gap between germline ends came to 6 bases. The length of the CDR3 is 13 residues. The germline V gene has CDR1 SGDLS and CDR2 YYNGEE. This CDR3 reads CASSARDTGELFF. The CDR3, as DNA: TGTGCCAGCAGCGCGCGGGACACCGGGGAGCTGTTTTTT.

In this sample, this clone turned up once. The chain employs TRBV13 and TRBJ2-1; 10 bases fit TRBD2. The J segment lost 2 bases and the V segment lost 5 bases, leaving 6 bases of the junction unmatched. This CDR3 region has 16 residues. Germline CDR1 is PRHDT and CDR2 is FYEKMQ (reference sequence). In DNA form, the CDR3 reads TGTGCCAGCAGCCTACACGGGACTAGCGCCTACAATGAGCAGTTCTTC. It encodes CASSLHGTSAYNEQFF.

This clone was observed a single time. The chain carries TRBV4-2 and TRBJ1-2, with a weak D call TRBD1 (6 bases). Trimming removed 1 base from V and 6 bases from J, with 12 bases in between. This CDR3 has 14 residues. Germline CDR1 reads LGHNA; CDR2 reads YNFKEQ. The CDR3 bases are TGTGCCAGCAGCCAAGTCCGGGGGGCAGATGGCTACACCTTC. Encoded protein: CASSQVRGADGYTF.

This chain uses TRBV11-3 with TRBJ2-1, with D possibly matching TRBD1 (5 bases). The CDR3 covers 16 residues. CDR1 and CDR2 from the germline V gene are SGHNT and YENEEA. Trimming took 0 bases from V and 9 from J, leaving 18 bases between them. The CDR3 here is CASSLDGGQDLGEQFF. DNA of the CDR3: TGTGCCAGCAGCTTAGATGGTGGACAAGATCTGGGTGAGCAGTTCTTC.

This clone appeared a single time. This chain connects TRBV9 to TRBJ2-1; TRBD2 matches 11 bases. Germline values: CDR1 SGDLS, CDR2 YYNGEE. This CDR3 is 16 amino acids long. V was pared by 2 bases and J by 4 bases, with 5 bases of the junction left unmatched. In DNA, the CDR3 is TGTGCCAGCAGCGTCCCCGCTAGCGGGGGGTACAATGAGCAGTTCTTC. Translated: CASSVPASGGYNEQFF. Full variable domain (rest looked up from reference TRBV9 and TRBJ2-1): DSGVTQTPKHLITATGQRVTLRCSPRSGDLSVYWYQQSLDQGLQFLIQYYNGEERAKGNILERFSAQQFPDLHSELNLSSLELGDSALYFCASSVPASGGYNEQFFGPGTRLTVL.

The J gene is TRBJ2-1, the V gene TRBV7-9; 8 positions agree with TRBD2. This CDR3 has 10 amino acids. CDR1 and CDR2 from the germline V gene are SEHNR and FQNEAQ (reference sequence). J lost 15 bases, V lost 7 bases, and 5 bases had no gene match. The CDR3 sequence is CASTERGRFF. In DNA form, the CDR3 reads TGTGCCAGCACCGAGCGGGGGAGGTTCTTC.

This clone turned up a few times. For the CDR3, the DNA is TGTGCCGCGGGGGGTGGGGACAGGGATTCACCCCTCCACTTT. Encoded protein: CAAGGGDRDSPLHF. The V gene is TRBV6-5, the J gene TRBJ1-6; the match to TRBD1 covers 9 bases. Trimming at V came to 11 bases and at J to 8 bases, leaving 10 bases not matched to a gene. In germline, CDR1 is MNHEY, CDR2 SVGAGI. The CDR3 spans 14 residues.

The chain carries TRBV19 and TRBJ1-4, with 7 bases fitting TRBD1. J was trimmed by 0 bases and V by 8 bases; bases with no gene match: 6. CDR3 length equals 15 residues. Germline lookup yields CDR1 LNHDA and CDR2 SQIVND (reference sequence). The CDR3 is CASGVRGATNEKLFF. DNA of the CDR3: TGTGCCAGTGGAGTCAGGGGGGCAACTAATGAAAAACTGTTTTTT.

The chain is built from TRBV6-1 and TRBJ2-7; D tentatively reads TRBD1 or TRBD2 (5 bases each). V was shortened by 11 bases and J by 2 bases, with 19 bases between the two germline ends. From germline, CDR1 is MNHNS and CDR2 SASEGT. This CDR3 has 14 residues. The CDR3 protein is CAGPTGRDAYEQYF. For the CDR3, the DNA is TGTGCCGGCCCTACGGGCAGGGACGCCTACGAGCAGTACTTC.

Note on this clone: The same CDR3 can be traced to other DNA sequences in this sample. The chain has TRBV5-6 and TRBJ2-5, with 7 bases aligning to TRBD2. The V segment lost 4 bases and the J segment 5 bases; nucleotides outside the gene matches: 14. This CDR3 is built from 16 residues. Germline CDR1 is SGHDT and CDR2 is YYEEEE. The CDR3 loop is CASSRPGRGVRETQYF. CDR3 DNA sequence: TGTGCCAGCAGCCGCCCTGGACGGGGGGTTAGGGAGACCCAGTACTTC.

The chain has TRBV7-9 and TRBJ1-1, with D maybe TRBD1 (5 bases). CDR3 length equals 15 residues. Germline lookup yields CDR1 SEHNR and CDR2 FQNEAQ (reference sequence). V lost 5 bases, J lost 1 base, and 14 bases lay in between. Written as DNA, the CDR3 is TGTGCCAGCAGCCAGGGTCCGGGGCGGAACACTGAAGCTTTCTTT. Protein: CASSQGPGRNTEAFF.

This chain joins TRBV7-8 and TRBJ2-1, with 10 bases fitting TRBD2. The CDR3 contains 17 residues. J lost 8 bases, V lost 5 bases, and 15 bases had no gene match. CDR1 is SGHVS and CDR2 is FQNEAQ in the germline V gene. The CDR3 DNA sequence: TGTGCCAGCAGCCCGACCAGCGGGGGGGCCCTACTTGATGAGCAGTTCTTC. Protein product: CASSPTSGGALLDEQFF.

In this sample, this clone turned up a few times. CDR3: CASTETENTEAFF. CDR3 nucleotides: TGTGCCTCGACGGAGACAGAGAACACTGAAGCTTTCTTT. The chain is built from TRBV10-3 and TRBJ1-1; tentative D call: TRBD1 (5 bases). Trimming took 11 bases from V and 1 from J, leaving 14 bases between them. This CDR3 has 13 residues. CDR1 and CDR2 (germline): ENHRY, SYGVKD.

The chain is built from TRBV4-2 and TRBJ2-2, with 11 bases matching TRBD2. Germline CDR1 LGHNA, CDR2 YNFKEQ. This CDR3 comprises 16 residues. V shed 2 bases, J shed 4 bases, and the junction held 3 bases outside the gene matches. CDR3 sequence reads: CASSQLAGGFTGELFF. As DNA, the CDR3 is TGTGCCAGCAGCCAATTAGCGGGGGGGTTCACCGGGGAGCTGTTTTTT.